Below, 9 T cell receptor beta chains from the same sample are listed, as sequenced in a study of T cells in women clearing cervical HPV infection (dated by TCRdb to between 2018 and 2020). Library preparation used the immunoSEQ multiplex PCR assay. This is the immuneACCESS table as TCRdb keeps it, with only in-frame sequences that have V and J called. A part of the clones is gone; compared with another copy, unresolved V genes explain less than half, and the rest is unexplained. The sample has tens of thousands of clones on record. The top ten clonotypes cover about 6.3% of the sample. Sequenced input: blood buffy coat. All receptors derive from a woman aged 18 to 75 with a cervical HPV16 infection that either progressed to CIN3+ or cleared (not recorded which).

The CDR3 loop reads CSARYREYEQYF. The sequenced CDR3 bases are TGCAGTGCTAGATACAGGGAATACGAG. This sequence joins TRBV20-1 and TRBJ2-7; the D gene is possibly TRBD1 (6 bases). The read ends 3 residues shy of where the CDR3 ends; the end is completed using the germline J gene. CDR1 DFQATT and CDR2 SNEGSKA come from the germline V gene (reference sequence). The V and J ends lost 2 bases and 4 bases respectively, with 9 bases between them. The CDR3 length is 12 residues.

About this clone: The sequenced fragment ends 3 residues before the CDR3 boundary, so the rest is inferred from the germline J gene. This chain links TRBV11-2 with TRBJ1-2; possibly TRBD1 for D (6 bases). From germline, CDR1 is SGHAT and CDR2 FQNNGV. The CDR3 loop spans 14 amino acids. V shed 4 bases and J shed 2 bases, with 11 bases lying between them. CDR3 residues: CASSSADRNYGYTF. Partial CDR3 DNA: TGTGCCAGCAGCTCAGCGGACAGAAACTATGGC.

Comments on this clone: The CDR3 is cut off 3 residues early in the read; its end comes from the germline J gene. V gene TRBV11-3 combines with J gene TRBJ1-2; D ambiguous. CDR3 length: 13 amino acids. Germline CDR1 SGHNT, CDR2 YENEEA. The DNA read from the CDR3 is TGTGCCAGCAAGACACAGCAACAATACGAC. Translating gives CASKTQQQYD. The entire CDR3 is CASKTQQQYDYTF.

Turning to this clone: The read terminates 3 residues before the CDR3 end, so the remaining end is supplied by the germline J gene. This chain joins TRBV7-6 and TRBJ2-3; maybe TRBD1 (5 bases). CDR3 length: 16 residues. V dropped 2 bases and J dropped 1 base, with 13 bases sitting between them. Germline V lookup: CDR1 SGHVS, CDR2 FNYEAQ. CDR3 region: CASSLLQGTGTDTQYF. The part of the CDR3 DNA that was read is TGTGCCAGCAGCTTACTGCAGGGTACGGGCACAGATACG.

Worth noting for this clone: The read stops 3 residues short of the end of the CDR3; the missing end is completed from the germline J gene. J is TRBJ2-1 and V is TRBV19; 14 nucleotides match TRBD2. Per the germline V gene, CDR1 is LNHDA and CDR2 is SQIVND (reference sequence). There are 16 residues in the CDR3. Trimming cost V 5 bases and J 9 bases; bases outside gene matches: 9. CDR3 loop: CASSGRLAGGPREQFF. Incomplete CDR3 DNA: TGTGCCAGTAGTGGACGACTAGCGGGAGGGCCGCGTGAG.

Remarks on this clone: The CDR3 is cut off 3 residues early in the read; its end comes from the germline J gene. This chain joins TRBV5-6 and TRBJ1-5; D ambiguous. V was clipped by 4 bases and J by 1 base, with 9 bases between them. Germline V gene data show CDR1 as SGHDT and CDR2 as YYEEEE. The CDR3 consists of 14 residues. The CDR3 sequence: CASSLDKSNQPQHF. The DNA read from the CDR3 is TGTGCCAGCAGCCTCGACAAGAGCAATCAGCCC.

Note on this clone: The CDR3 end is not reached by the read, which stops 3 residues before it; the germline J gene fills it in. The chain is built from TRBV10-3 and TRBJ2-4; D gene ambiguous. Germline V gene data show CDR1 as ENHRY and CDR2 as SYGVKD. This CDR3 has 11 amino acids. The sequenced part of the CDR3 DNA is TGTGCCATCAGTGGCGAAGATCTT. Its protein is CAISGEDL. The whole CDR3 is CAISGEDLQYF.

Regarding this clone: The read comes to an end 3 residues before the CDR3 does, leaving the germline J gene to fill in the end. The chain employs TRBV6-4 and TRBJ1-2; the D gene is possibly TRBD1 (5 bases). CDR3 length: 12 residues. The germline V gene has CDR1 MRHNA and CDR2 SNTAGT. This CDR3 is CASSNPGRGYTF. Incomplete CDR3 DNA: TGTGCCAGCAGTAATCCAGGGCGAGGC.

As concerns this clone: The junction does not match germline at one end; this may be a read error. The read terminates 3 residues before the CDR3 end, so the remaining end is supplied by the germline J gene. V usage is TRBV4-2 and J usage is TRBJ2-2; D is unresolved. Germline CDR1 is LGHNA and CDR2 is YNFKEQ. CDR3 length: 13 residues. CDR3 loop: CASSQVLSGELFF. The covered CDR3 bases are TGCGCCAGCAGCCAAGTCCTCTCCGGGGAG.